The clone carrying this T cell receptor beta chain was counted a few times. Its antigen is unknown. Donors counted as nominally healthy when sampled, yet unrecorded immune exposures were likely. Both 60 Vbeta primers and 13 Jbeta primers went into the PCR. Assay used: immunoSEQ multiplex PCR; TCRdb lists only in-frame clones, some missing. Of 120,000 or so clones listed, 15% to 20% are singletons. The CDR3 is 15 amino acids. CDR1 and CDR2 from the germline V gene are MDHEN and SYDVKM. The J segment lost 4 bases and the V segment lost 5 bases, leaving 11 bases of the junction unmatched. This entry belongs to a study of cytomegalovirus exposure and HLA in healthy donors. Broader study findings: Most TCR sequences were seen very rarely across donors, but some public TCRs occurred in many. Available immune exposure information was restricted to CMV serostatus only.

This rearrangement joins TRBV28 to TRBJ2-7; 7 nucleotides agree with TRBD1. The TCR comes from a female donor in good health and CMV-seropositive. The sequenced sample consisted of PBMCs. The CDR3 DNA follows: TGTGCCAGCAGTATAGGCCGGGACAGAGAATACGAGCAGTACTTC. Protein product: CASSIGRDREYEQYF.